The T cell receptor (beta chain) under discussion was sequenced for a study of metastatic and nonmetastatic thyroid tumors. The study, taken as a whole, reports: It was reported that TCR beta diversity was significantly higher in malignant thyroid tumors than benign nodules, in blood and tumor.

Ahead of thyroid surgery, no patient had received treatment of any kind. V was trimmed by 3 bases and J by 14 bases, leaving 16 bases between them. The germline gives CDR1 GTSNPN, CDR2 SVGIG (reference sequence). The CDR3 covers 12 residues. As for this clone: Its antigen is undetermined.

Source study methods: Using the CDR3 differences seen across clinicopathological groups, the authors built a distant-metastasis classifier for papillary thyroid cancer, which was meant to discriminate distant-metastatic patients. With MiXCR, TCRdb reprocessed the PCR reads. The authors' filters were not applied to this entry. The data hold 45,000 or so clones, with roughly 15% observed a single time. The sample consisted of blood. The chain couples TRBV30 to TRBJ1-4; tentative D call: TRBD1 (5 bases). The TCR was taken from a female donor with papillary thyroid cancer or a benign thyroid nodule (not recorded which). Some clones in this sample may be carry-over from other donors' samples. The CDR3 nucleotides are TGTGCCTGGAGCGGCGGGCAGACAGTTCTGTTTTTT. This sequence encodes CAWSGGQTVLFF.